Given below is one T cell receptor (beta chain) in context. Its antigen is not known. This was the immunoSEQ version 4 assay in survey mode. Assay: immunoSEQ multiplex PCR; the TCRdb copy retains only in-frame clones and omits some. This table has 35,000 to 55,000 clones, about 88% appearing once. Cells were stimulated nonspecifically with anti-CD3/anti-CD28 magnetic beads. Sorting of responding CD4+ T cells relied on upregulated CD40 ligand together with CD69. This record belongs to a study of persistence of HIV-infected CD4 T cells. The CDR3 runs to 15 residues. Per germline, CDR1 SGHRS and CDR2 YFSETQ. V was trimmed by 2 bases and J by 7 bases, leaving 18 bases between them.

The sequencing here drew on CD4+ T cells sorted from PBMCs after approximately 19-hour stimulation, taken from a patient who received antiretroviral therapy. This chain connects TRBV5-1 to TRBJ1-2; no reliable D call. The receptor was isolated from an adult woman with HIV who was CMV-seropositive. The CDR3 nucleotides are TGCGCCAGCAGCTTTGGAGCCGCGCCCGTCCGTGGCTACACCTTC. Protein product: CASSFGAAPVRGYTF.